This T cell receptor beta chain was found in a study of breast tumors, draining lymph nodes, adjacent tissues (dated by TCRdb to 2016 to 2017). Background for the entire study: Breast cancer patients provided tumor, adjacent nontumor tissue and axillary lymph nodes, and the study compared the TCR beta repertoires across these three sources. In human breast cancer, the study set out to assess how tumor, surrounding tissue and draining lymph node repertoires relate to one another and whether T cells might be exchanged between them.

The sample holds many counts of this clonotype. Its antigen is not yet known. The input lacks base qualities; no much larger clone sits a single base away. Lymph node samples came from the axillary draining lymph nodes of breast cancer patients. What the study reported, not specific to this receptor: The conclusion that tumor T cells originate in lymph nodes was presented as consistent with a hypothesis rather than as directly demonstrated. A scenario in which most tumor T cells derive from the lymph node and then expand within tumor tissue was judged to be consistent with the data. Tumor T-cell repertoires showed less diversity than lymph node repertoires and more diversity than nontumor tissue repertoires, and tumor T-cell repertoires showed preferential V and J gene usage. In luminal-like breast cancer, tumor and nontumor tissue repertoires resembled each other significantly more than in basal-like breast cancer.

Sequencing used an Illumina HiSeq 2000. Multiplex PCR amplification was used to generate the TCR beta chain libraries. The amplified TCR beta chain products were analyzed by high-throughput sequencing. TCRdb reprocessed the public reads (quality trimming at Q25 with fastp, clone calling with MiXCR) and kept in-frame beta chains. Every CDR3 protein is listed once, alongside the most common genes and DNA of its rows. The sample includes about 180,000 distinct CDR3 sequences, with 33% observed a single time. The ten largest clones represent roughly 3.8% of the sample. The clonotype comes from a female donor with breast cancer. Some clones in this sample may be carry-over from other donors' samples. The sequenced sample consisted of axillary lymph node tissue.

The nucleotide sequence is TGTGCCAGCAGCCTCCGGGACTGGGCTGGTGAGCAGTTCTTC. It codes for CASSLRDWAGEQFF. In this chain, TRBV5-6 is recombined with TRBJ2-1, and the D gene may be TRBD2, 6 bases matching. For CDR1 and CDR2, the germline V gene lists SGHDT and YYEEEE. From its cysteine to its phenylalanine, the CDR3 spans 14 amino acids. Kept here is only the CDR3 DNA, which spans 42 bases and is read in frame from base 1. The trim is 4 bases for V and 9 bases for J, with a gap of 17 bases between the germline ends.